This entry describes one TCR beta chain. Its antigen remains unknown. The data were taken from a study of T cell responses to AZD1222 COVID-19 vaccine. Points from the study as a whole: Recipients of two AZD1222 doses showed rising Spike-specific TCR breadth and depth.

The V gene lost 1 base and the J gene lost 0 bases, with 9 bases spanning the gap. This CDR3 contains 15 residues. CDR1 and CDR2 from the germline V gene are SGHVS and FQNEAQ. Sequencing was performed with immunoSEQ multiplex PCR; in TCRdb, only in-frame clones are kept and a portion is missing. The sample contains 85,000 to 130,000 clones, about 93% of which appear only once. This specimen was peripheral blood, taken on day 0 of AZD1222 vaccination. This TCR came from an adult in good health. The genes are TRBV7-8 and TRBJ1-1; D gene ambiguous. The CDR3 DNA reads TGTGCCAGCAGCTTAGGATCCAGGATGAACACTGAAGCTTTCTTT. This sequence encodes CASSLGSRMNTEAFF.